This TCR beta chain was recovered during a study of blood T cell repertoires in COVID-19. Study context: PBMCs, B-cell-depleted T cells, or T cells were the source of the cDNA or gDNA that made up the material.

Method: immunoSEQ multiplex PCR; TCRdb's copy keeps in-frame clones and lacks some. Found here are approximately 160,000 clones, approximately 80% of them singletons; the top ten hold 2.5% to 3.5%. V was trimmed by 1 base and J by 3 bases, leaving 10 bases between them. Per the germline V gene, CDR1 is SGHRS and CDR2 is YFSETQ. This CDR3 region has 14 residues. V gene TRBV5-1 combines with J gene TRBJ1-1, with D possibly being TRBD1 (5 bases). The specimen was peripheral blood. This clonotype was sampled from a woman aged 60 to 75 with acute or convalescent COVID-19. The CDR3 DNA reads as TGCGCCAGCAGCTTGTTAAGGGGCGACACTGAAGCTTTCTTT. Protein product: CASSLLRGDTEAFF. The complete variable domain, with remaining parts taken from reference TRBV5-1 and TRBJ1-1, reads KAGVTQTPRYLIKTRGQQVTLSCSPISGHRSVSWYQQTPGQGLQFLFEYFSETQRNKGNFPGRFSGRQFSNSRSEMNVSTLELGDSALYLCASSLLRGDTEAFFGQGTRLTVV.